The next 5 T cell receptor beta chains were all read from a single sample in a study of CD8+CD57+ T cells in acquired aplastic anemia. Genomic DNA served as template for TCR beta VDJ and CDR3 profiling. TCRdb reanalysed the reads using MiXCR and keeps one entry per CDR3 protein. The data show just over 200,000 distinct CDR3 sequences, 65% seen once. CD8+CD57+ cell expansion had been shown by flow cytometry in patients chosen for sequencing. Sequenced material: sorted CD4+, CD8+, or CD8+CD57+ T cells (not recorded which) from PBMCs. These receptors were collected from a human donor with aplastic anemia.

The CDR3, as DNA: TGTGCCACCAGCAGAGATACGACAGGAGATGAAAAACTGTTTTTT. Encoded protein: CATSRDTTGDEKLFF. V is TRBV15 and J is TRBJ1-4; weak D call: TRBD1 (6 bases). From germline, CDR1 is LNHNV and CDR2 YYDKDF (reference sequence). The CDR3 extends over 15 amino acids. V was shortened by 0 bases and J by 6 bases, with 11 bases between the two germline ends.

This clonotype occurred many times. The chain links TRBV4-1 to TRBJ1-1; D is ambiguous. The germline V gene encodes CDR1 MGHRA and CDR2 YSYEKL. There are 14 residues in the CDR3. Trimming removed 4 bases from V and 1 base from J, with 10 bases in between. Here the CDR3 reads CASSLGPSNTEAFF. CDR3 bases: TGCGCCAGCAGCCTCGGACCATCGAACACTGAAGCTTTCTTT.

V usage is TRBV4-2 and J usage is TRBJ2-2; no reliable D call. Germline CDR1 LGHNA, CDR2 YNFKEQ. The ends were cut back, 0 bases at V and 8 bases at J, with 7 bases in the middle. The CDR3 has 13 residues. CDR3 amino acids: CASSQDEAGELFF. DNA for the CDR3: TGTGCCAGCAGCCAAGATGAAGCAGGGGAGCTGTTTTTT.

This clonotype was seen a handful of times. This chain uses TRBV14 with TRBJ1-4, with TRBD1 as a possible D gene (5 bases). The CDR3 extends over 15 amino acids. The germline V and J ends were trimmed by 6 bases and 5 bases, with 16 bases remaining between them. Germline values: CDR1 SGHDN, CDR2 FVKESK. The CDR3 is CASSAPRGKNEKLFF. The CDR3 bases are TGTGCCAGCAGTGCTCCTAGGGGTAAAAATGAAAAACTGTTTTTT.

V is TRBV29-1 and J is TRBJ2-7; D is possibly TRBD1 or TRBD2 (5 bases each). V was clipped by 4 bases and J by 1 base, with 11 bases between them. From germline, CDR1 is SQVTM and CDR2 ANQGSEA. The CDR3 has 13 residues. The CDR3 DNA reads as TGCAGCGTTGGAGGGGTGGGTTCCTACGAGCAGTACTTC. It specifies CSVGGVGSYEQYF.